A selection of T cell receptor beta chains follows, all from one sample in a study of identical twins. From the 5' RACE reads, TCRdb called clonotypes with MiXCR, one entry per CDR3 protein. The sample contains around 480,000 distinct CDR3 sequences, approximately 15% of which appear only once. These data also formed part of another study, on yellow fever vaccine responses in identical twins.

The sample taken for sequencing was CD4+ T cells sorted from blood. Source of these receptors: a young woman in good health. Each CDR3 is given with its conserved first and last residue. The D gene is left open where the match is weak. Only some rows state a clone size, as once, few, many or a class for expanded clones.

>.|TRBJ2-2|TRBV18|15|.
TGTGCCAGCTCACTACCGACAGGGAACACCGGGGAGCTGTTTTTT
CASSLPTGNTGELFF
>.|TRBJ2-7|TRBV28|13|.
TGTGCCAGCAGTCCCCCTCAGGAAACCGAGCAGTACTTC
CASSPPQETEQYF
>.|TRBJ2-7|TRBV11-2|14|.
TGTGCCAGCAGCTTATTGTCCCAACACTACGAGCAGTACTTC
CASSLLSQHYEQYF
>few|TRBJ2-2|TRBV28|15|.
TGTGCCAGCAGCCGGGACACAGCGAACACCGGGGAGCTGTTTTTT
CASSRDTANTGELFF
>few|TRBJ2-2|TRBV20-1|13|.
TGCAGTGCCCGCAGGCAGGGGACCGGGGAGCTGTTTTTT
CSARRQGTGELFF
>.|TRBJ2-4|TRBV6-2/TRBV6-3|18|.
TGTGCCAGCAGTTACGCGGCAGGAGATCCAATAGCCAAAAACATTCAGTACTTC
CASSYAAGDPIAKNIQYF
>.|TRBJ2-3|TRBV20-1|18|.
TGCAGTGCTAGGGCCGGAGGGGGAGGAGGGGCTGTGCCAGATACGCAGTATTTT
CSARAGGGGGAVPDTQYF
>few|TRBJ2-2|TRBV7-2|15|.
TGTGCCAGCAGCTTAGTTCTGGGGGCCACCGGGGAGCTGTTTTTT
CASSLVLGATGELFF
>.|TRBJ1-4|TRBV5-1|15|.
TGCGCCAGCAGCTTGCATGGGAGCGGAAATGAAAAACTGTTTTTT
CASSLHGSGNEKLFF
>.|TRBJ2-1|TRBV3-1|17|TRBD2
TGTGCCAGCAGCCCCCTCTTGGGCAGCGGGGGGGGGAATGAGCAGTTCTTC
CASSPLLGSGGGNEQFF
>few|TRBJ2-4|TRBV20-1|14|.
TGCAGTGCTAGCCTAGCTGTAGCCAAAAACATTCAGTACTTC
CSASLAVAKNIQYF
>.|TRBJ2-1|TRBV6-1|16|TRBD2
TGTGCCAGCAGTGAATTAGGGGGCGGGAGGGCCGATGAGCAGTTCTTC
CASSELGGGRADEQFF
>.|TRBJ2-2|TRBV10-3|12|.
TGTGCCATCAGTGAGGTCTCCGGGGAGCTGTTTTTT
CAISEVSGELFF
>few|TRBJ1-4|TRBV12-3/TRBV12-4|12|.
TGTGCCAGCAGCCCGAGGAGTGAAAAACTGTTTTTT
CASSPRSEKLFF
>.|TRBJ2-7|TRBV5-4|16|TRBD2
TGTGCCAGCAGCTTGGACAGGGGACTAGCTTTCTACGAGCAGTACTTC
CASSLDRGLAFYEQYF
>.|TRBJ2-1|TRBV12-3/TRBV12-4|15|TRBD2
TGTGCCAGCAGACTGACTAGCGGGGGACACAATGAGCAGTTCTTC
CASRLTSGGHNEQFF
>.|TRBJ2-1|TRBV10-3|14|TRBD1
TGTGCCATCAGTGAAGCCGGGACAGAAAATGAGCAGTTCTTC
CAISEAGTENEQFF
>few|TRBJ2-1|TRBV6-5|14|.
TGTGCCAGCAGTTACTCGATAGGTGGCAATGAGCAGTTCTTC
CASSYSIGGNEQFF
>.|TRBJ2-3|TRBV9|12|.
TGTGCCAGCAGCGTAATTGCAGATACGCAGTATTTT
CASSVIADTQYF
>few|TRBJ2-7|TRBV19|13|TRBD1
TGTGCCAGTAGTCGGGACAGGAGGTACGAGCAGTACTTC
CASSRDRRYEQYF
>.|TRBJ2-1|TRBV6-1|14|TRBD1
TGTGCCAGCAGTGGAGGCGGACAGGGGAGTCCCGCAATCTTC
CASSGGGQGSPAIF
>.|TRBJ2-3|TRBV2|13|.
TGTGCCAGCACCCAAGTTAGCACAGATACGCAGTATTTT
CASTQVSTDTQYF
>.|TRBJ1-2|TRBV5-5|13|.
TGTGCCAGCAGCTTAGTTGACAGAGCTGGCTACACCTTC
CASSLVDRAGYTF
>.|TRBJ2-2|TRBV7-2|16|.
TGTGCCAGCAGCTTAGGGGGGGGCTCGAACACCGGGGAGCTGTTTTTT
CASSLGGGSNTGELFF
>.|TRBJ2-3|TRBV10-1|15|TRBD2
TGCGCCAGCAGTGGGGGGACTAGCGGGAGGGCCACGCAGTATTTT
CASSGGTSGRATQYF
>few|TRBJ2-5|TRBV12-3/TRBV12-4|16|.
TGTGCCAGCCGATCCTCGGGCAGAGGAATACAAGAGACCCAGTACTTC
CASRSSGRGIQETQYF
>.|TRBJ2-5|TRBV10-1|14|.
TGCGCCAGCAGTGAGGGGACACTACAAGAGACCCAGTACTTC
CASSEGTLQETQYF
>few|TRBJ2-4|TRBV4-2|19|TRBD1
TGTGCCAGCAGCACCTCGGGACAGGGGGCGCGGGTGGCCAAAAACATTCAGTACTTC
CASSTSGQGARVAKNIQYF
>few|TRBJ1-6|TRBV25-1|17|.
TGTGCCAGCAGTGAATCCGCTAGGAGCTCCTATAATTCACCCCTCCACTTT
CASSESARSSYNSPLHF
>few|TRBJ2-5|TRBV18|14|.
TGTGCCAGCTCACCGCCCCGGCCCCAAGAGACCCAGTACTTC
CASSPPRPQETQYF
>.|TRBJ2-1|TRBV15|15|TRBD2
TGTGCCACCACCCTGAGAGCGGGAGGGCCGGATGAGCAGTTCTTC
CATTLRAGGPDEQFF
>many|TRBJ2-3|TRBV12-3/TRBV12-4|15|TRBD1
TGTGCCAGCAGCGGGGACAGGGCAGGCACAGATACGCAGTATTTT
CASSGDRAGTDTQYF
>.|TRBJ2-3|TRBV3-1|14|TRBD2
TGTGCCAGCAGCGCAACTAGCGGGTATTCTCTTCAGTATTTT
CASSATSGYSLQYF
>.|TRBJ2-2|TRBV12-3/TRBV12-4|15|.
TGTGCCAGCAGTTTAGCGGCAGGGGTTGGCGGGGAGCTGTTTTTT
CASSLAAGVGGELFF
>.|TRBJ2-5|TRBV9|15|TRBD2
TGTGCCAGCAGCGTACGGGGGGGGGGCACAGAGACCCAGTACTTC
CASSVRGGGTETQYF
>.|TRBJ2-3|TRBV24-1|14|.
TGTGCCACCACTGCGACGGAGAGCACAGATACGCAGTATTTT
CATTATESTDTQYF
>many|TRBJ2-7|TRBV5-1|14|TRBD1
TGCGCCAGCGCCAGTAGACAGGGGTCCTACGAGCAGTACTTC
CASASRQGSYEQYF
>.|TRBJ2-1|TRBV11-2|17|TRBD2
TGTGCCAGCAGCCTTTCATTGTCTAGCGGGAGGGCCGATGAGCAGTTCTTC
CASSLSLSSGRADEQFF
>.|TRBJ2-1|TRBV7-2|14|.
TGTGCCAGCAGCCAGTTTATCGAATACAATGAGCAGTTCTTC
CASSQFIEYNEQFF
>many|TRBJ2-7|TRBV4-1|15|.
TGCGCCAGCAGCCGCTTCACATCAGGCACCTACGAGCAGTACTTC
CASSRFTSGTYEQYF
>.|TRBJ1-4|TRBV20-1|11|.
TGCAGTGCGGACCCTTATGAAAAACTGTTTTTT
CSADPYEKLFF
>many|TRBJ2-6|TRBV10-3|15|.
TGTGCCATCACCCCGGACAGAAATGGGGCCAACGTCCTGACTTTC
CAITPDRNGANVLTF
>.|TRBJ2-1|TRBV2|16|.
TGTGCCAGCAGGGACATTCAGGGGAGCTCCTACAATGAGCAGTTCTTC
CASRDIQGSSYNEQFF
>few|TRBJ2-5|TRBV12-3/TRBV12-4|14|.
TGTGCCAGCAGTCGGAAGGGGGGACAAGAGACCCAGTACTTC
CASSRKGGQETQYF
>.|TRBJ2-5|TRBV2|16|.
TGTGCCAGCAGTGCTTATCCGCAGGGGAGACAAGAGACTCAGTACTTC
CASSAYPQGRQETQYF
>few|TRBJ2-5|TRBV28|17|TRBD2
TGTGCCAGCAGTTTATCTAGGCTAGCGGGCGACCAAGAGACCCAGTACTTC
CASSLSRLAGDQETQYF
>many|TRBJ1-5|TRBV29-1|13|TRBD1
TGCAGCGTCAGACAGGGGGGCAATCAGCCCCAGCATTTT
CSVRQGGNQPQHF
>few|TRBJ2-1|TRBV24-1|17|TRBD1
TGTGCCACCAGTGATCCCCGCTTTAGGGACAGGGGGGATGAGCAGTTCTTC
CATSDPRFRDRGDEQFF
>.|TRBJ2-3|TRBV12-3/TRBV12-4|15|TRBD2
TGTGCCAGCAGTTTCAGCGGGGCGAAAGGAGATACGCAGTATTTT
CASSFSGAKGDTQYF
>few|TRBJ2-1|TRBV20-1|15|TRBD2
TGCAGTGCTAGAGGGAGGACTAGTGGCTACAATGAGCAGTTCTTC
CSARGRTSGYNEQFF
>.|TRBJ2-6|TRBV5-6|17|TRBD1
TGTGCCAGCAGCTCAGGACAGGGGGCTACTGGGGCCAACGTCCTGACTTTC
CASSSGQGATGANVLTF
>.|TRBJ2-1|TRBV7-7|14|.
TGTGCTAGCAGCGCCGCCGGGACGAACAATGAGCAGTTCTTC
CASSAAGTNNEQFF
>many|TRBJ2-3|TRBV20-1|15|.
TGCAGTGCCGTTGAGGGGCGTTCGAGCACAGATACGCAGTATTTT
CSAVEGRSSTDTQYF
>.|TRBJ2-5|TRBV11-2|15|TRBD2
TGTGCCAGCAGCTTAGACGGGGGGGCGGATGAGACCCAGTACTTC
CASSLDGGADETQYF
>few|TRBJ2-2|TRBV2|12|.
TGTGCCAGCACTTTGGGCACCGGGGAGCTGTTTTTT
CASTLGTGELFF
>few|TRBJ2-1|TRBV20-1|14|TRBD2
TGCAGCCCCACGGGGACTAGCGGGAGAAATGAGCAGTTCTTC
CSPTGTSGRNEQFF